Described below is a single T cell receptor beta chain sequence and its context. Its antigen is currently not known. The sample holds no much larger clone one base away, and base qualities are not on file. This sample stems from a study of graft-versus-host responses after intestinal transplantation (dated by TCRdb to the early 2020s). Study-wide context: Recipients received multivisceral, liver-intestinal, or isolated intestinal transplants. All recipients received anti-thymocyte globulin induction followed by maintenance tacrolimus and steroids for two to four years. Bulk TCR-beta CDR3 sequencing was used to track graft-versus-host and host-versus-graft alloreactive T cell clones in the graft, circulation and bone marrow after intestinal transplantation. To identify alloreactive clones, pre-transplant mixed lymphocyte reaction products were sequenced and then compared with unstimulated pre-transplant donor and recipient T cells. The cohort enrolled 24 intestinal transplant recipients, one of whom was a retransplant, and 3 patients without pretransplant specimens were excluded. Donor T cell macrochimerism was defined as a peak of at least 4% donor T cells among recipient peripheral blood mononuclear cells. Samples from a few later patients were sequenced in-house on an Illumina MiSeq with MiXCR processing rather than by the commercial service. Overall study outcomes, separate from this receptor: Peak levels of circulating GvH clones were associated with declines in HvG clones early after transplant. The relatively low number and heterogeneity of intestinal transplant patients limited the conclusions. GvH clones were detected in recipient bone marrow, and some of these GvH clones were observed earlier in ileal mucosa or blood, consistent with an intestinal mucosal origin. In patients with donor T cell macrochimerism, the allografts had high GvH to HvG T cell clonal ratios.

This specimen's time point label, per the study, means: cells obtained before transplantation from donor or recipient. CD3+CD4+ and CD3+CD8+ populations were FACS-sorted from unstimulated pre-transplant donor and recipient cells taken from spleen or lymph nodes. Library generation was performed with the immunoSEQ multiplex PCR assay. For most patients, genomic DNA was isolated with the Qiagen DNeasy Blood and Tissue Kit and shipped frozen to Adaptive Biotechnologies for TCR sequencing. High-throughput TCR-beta CDR3 sequencing of genomic DNA from most patients was performed by Adaptive Biotechnologies. Per the authors' processing: Adaptive's ImmunoSEQ software was the source of the TCR sequencing data for 15 to 20 patients, while a few other patients were processed with MiXCR and VDJtools. CD4 versus CD8 sorting errors were corrected by removing sequences found in both subsets at a frequency ratio below 5:1. CDR3 nucleotide sequences shared between donor and recipient were removed because the origin of such sequences could not be assigned. To be classed as alloreactive, a clone needed at least 2-fold expansion over unstimulated cells and a minimum CFSE-low frequency of 0.002% (template counts) or 0.001% (read counts). Clones detected in sequenced pre-transplant spleen, lymph node, or MLR CFSE-low populations of the donor or recipient were defined as mappable. The cumulative frequency of alloreactive clones was calculated as a percentage of all sequences, weighted by copy number. Held by TCRdb, this immuneACCESS table contains in-frame sequences only and omits some clones. Under half of the omission traces to an unresolved V gene where checked; the cause of the rest is unknown. The V and J calls and clone size come from that table; D and trimming were worked out from the DNA. The sample table shows 25,000 to 35,000 clones, and about four fifths are seen once. The ten most abundant clones make up approximately 19% of the sample.

The germline V gene yields MGHRA for CDR1 and YSYEKL for CDR2. From V the trimming removes 8 bases and from J it removes 6 bases, while the gene matches leave 13 bases of the junction unaccounted for. The CDR3 sequence holds 15 residues, the cysteine and phenylalanine included. Only CDR3 DNA remains: 45 bases, in frame from the first base. Sequenced material: unstimulated CD8+ T cells sorted from spleen or lymph node cells, taken before intestinal transplant. This TCR came from a human donor who received an intestinal transplant. The chain is assembled from TRBV4-1 and TRBJ2-3, and TRBD2 aligns with 8 junction nucleotides. The nucleotide sequence reads as follows: TGCGCCAGCCTCGGTGGTAGCGGGACCTCGGATACGCAGTATTTT. It translates to CASLGGSGTSDTQYF.